A single sample gave rise to the 13 T cell receptor beta chains below, sequenced in a study of cytomegalovirus exposure and HLA in healthy donors. Primers included in the PCR were 60 Vbeta and 13 Jbeta primers. The table came from immunoSEQ multiplex PCR; TCRdb's copy has only in-frame clones and leaves some out. Of 200,000 to 250,000 clones in the sample, just over 75% were seen once. Sequencing was done on a sample of PBMCs. The receptors were sampled from a young man in good health and CMV-seronegative.

V usage is TRBV30 and J usage is TRBJ1-3; D gene uncertain. The CDR3 consists of 14 residues. Germline V gene lookup returns CDR1 GTSNPN and CDR2 SVGIG (reference sequence). V shed 7 bases and J shed 0 bases, with 13 bases lying between them. The CDR3, as DNA: TGTGCCTTAAGGACTGTGAGCTCTGGAAACACCATATATTTT. Protein sequence: CALRTVSSGNTIYF.

This chain uses TRBV5-1 with TRBJ2-3; a possible D gene is TRBD2 (5 bases). V lost 4 bases and J 0 bases, leaving 15 bases between the germline ends. The germline V gene has CDR1 SGHRS and CDR2 YFSETQ. The CDR3 runs 16 residues. CDR3 loop: CASSPPSGMSTDTQYF. CDR3 sequence (DNA): TGCGCCAGCAGCCCTCCGAGCGGTATGAGCACAGATACGCAGTATTTT.

The sample holds a few counts of this clone. The chain has TRBV30 and TRBJ2-3, with no clear D. The germline gives CDR1 GTSNPN, CDR2 SVGIG (reference sequence). The CDR3 sequence is 15 residues long. V shed 1 base and J shed 2 bases, with 13 bases lying between them. CDR3 region: CAWSAQAAPTDTQYF. In DNA, the CDR3 is TGTGCCTGGAGTGCCCAGGCCGCCCCCACAGATACGCAGTATTTT.

The chain combines TRBV7-2 with TRBJ1-1; D remains unclear. CDR1 is SGHTA and CDR2 is FQGNSA in the germline V gene. Trimming pared 5 bases from V and 3 bases from J, leaving 10 bases between. The CDR3 extends over 13 amino acids. The CDR3 DNA follows: TGTGCCAGCAGCGACTATTTAGACACTGAAGCTTTCTTT. Amino acids: CASSDYLDTEAFF.

The CDR3 nucleotides are TGCGCCAGCAATAATGGACAGGAAGAGACCCAGTACTTC. Its translation: CASNNGQEETQYF. The V and J genes are TRBV10-1 and TRBJ2-5; 7 nucleotides line up with TRBD1. The V gene's germline CDR1 is WNHNN and CDR2 SYGVQD (reference sequence). This CDR3 has 13 residues. The V segment lost 7 bases and the J segment 3 bases; nucleotides outside the gene matches: 5.

Only one count was recorded for this clone. The chain uses TRBV19 and TRBJ2-7; 11 positions agree with TRBD1. The CDR3 totals 14 residues. Germline V gene lookup returns CDR1 LNHDA and CDR2 SQIVND (reference sequence). Trimming removed 7 bases from V and 3 bases from J; junction bases left unmatched: 5. The CDR3 loop reads CASNPGQGVYEQYF. CDR3 nucleotides: TGTGCCAGTAATCCGGGACAGGGGGTCTACGAGCAGTACTTC.

This clone was seen more than once but under ten times. The chain has TRBV7-2 and TRBJ2-7, with D perhaps TRBD2 (5 bases). Trimming stripped 6 bases from V and 3 bases from J, with 9 bases between. The CDR3 covers 12 residues. Germline CDR1 and CDR2: SGHTA and FQGNSA. Here the CDR3 DNA reads TGTGCCAGCAGTTTCCGGGGCTACGAGCAGTACTTC. Its protein is CASSFRGYEQYF.

This clone was found once. The rearrangement links TRBV30 to TRBJ1-1; a weak D match, TRBD1 (5 bases). Germline V gene sequence: CDR1 GTSNPN, CDR2 SVGIG (reference sequence). The CDR3 contains 15 residues. Trimming took off 5 bases at V and 3 bases at J, with 19 bases between the two ends. The CDR3 protein is CAWVSPRGLYTEAFF. The DNA of the CDR3 is TGTGCCTGGGTATCACCGCGGGGCTTATACACTGAAGCTTTCTTT.

This chain links TRBV4-1 with TRBJ2-7, with TRBD1 identical over 7 bases. Germline loops: CDR1 MGHRA, CDR2 YSYEKL. The length of the CDR3 is 14 residues. V lost 1 base and J lost 4; bases outside the gene matches: 4. The CDR3 DNA reads as TGCGCCAGCAGCCAAGGTGACAGGGCTTACGAGCAGTACTTC. Protein sequence: CASSQGDRAYEQYF.

This chain uses TRBV4-1 with TRBJ1-5; 9 bases fit TRBD1. CDR3 length: 15 residues. Germline assignment: CDR1 MGHRA and CDR2 YSYEKL. Unmatched junction bases numbered 8, after V lost 6 bases and J lost 5 bases. The CDR3 DNA is TGCGCCAGCAGGTCTACAGGGGGCGCGTATCAGCCCCAGCATTTT. This codes for CASRSTGGAYQPQHF.

The chain is built from TRBV28 and TRBJ1-1; possibly TRBD1 for D (6 bases). Germline CDR1 is MDHEN and CDR2 is SYDVKM. The CDR3 consists of 11 residues. Deletions cut 8 bases from V and 8 bases from J, with 12 bases between. DNA for the CDR3: TGTGCCAGCGGGACCGGGACAGAAGCTTTCTTT. Translating gives CASGTGTEAFF.

The chain joins TRBV4-1 to TRBJ2-5; 7 bases line up with TRBD2. V shed 2 bases and J 5 bases; nucleotides not matched to a gene: 8. The CDR3 contains 15 residues. CDR1 is MGHRA and CDR2 is YSYEKL in the germline V gene. The CDR3 loop is CASSQNTAGSETQYF. CDR3 DNA: TGCGCCAGCAGCCAAAACACAGCGGGATCTGAGACCCAGTACTTC.

The V call is TRBV11-2, the J call TRBJ2-7, with TRBD1 identical over 10 bases. The germline V gene encodes CDR1 SGHAT and CDR2 FQNNGV. This CDR3 region has 16 residues. After removal of 1 base from V and 3 bases from J, the junction contained 6 bases not matched to a gene. The chain's CDR3 is CASSLAAGTGVYEQYF. CDR3 DNA sequence: TGTGCCAGCAGCTTAGCGGCCGGGACAGGGGTCTACGAGCAGTACTTC.